This T cell receptor (beta chain) was identified during a study of cytomegalovirus exposure and HLA in healthy donors. Broader study findings: A reported reduction in N-insertions relative to the approximately 600-donor mean was seen in an Asian-associated ancestry cluster in a later analysis. In a later analysis, HLA-C alleles had the fewest associated TCRs, DRB1 alleles the most.

On this clone: Its specificity is not known.

PCR primers comprised 60 Vbeta and 13 Jbeta primers. Generated by immunoSEQ multiplex PCR, the TCRdb table keeps only in-frame clones and is missing some. The sample includes over 150,000 clones, roughly four fifths seen only once; the top ten take 1.9%. The origin of this receptor is a woman aged 18-29 years in good health and CMV-seronegative. The sequencing sample was made of PBMCs.

CDR3 sequence (DNA): TGTGCCAGCAGTCCGACAGGGGGAGGCTCTGAAGCTTTCTTT. It yields the protein CASSPTGGGSEAFF. This chain uses TRBV6-5 with TRBJ1-1; 9 positions agree with TRBD1. CDR1 is MNHEY, CDR2 SVGAGI, per germline. With V trimmed by 5 bases and J by 6 bases, 7 bases remained unmatched. The CDR3 sequence is 14 residues long.